This is a list of T cell receptor beta chains from one sample in a study of T cell repertoires in cytomegalovirus infection. These TCRs' antigens remain unknown. TCRdb redid the calling of the reads with MiXCR, one entry per CDR3 protein. This sample carries 250,000 to 300,000 distinct CDR3 sequences, roughly a fifth of them seen once, and the ten largest clones take approximately 20%. The sequencing used cultured PBMCs, collected from culture after CMV antigen stimulation. The receptors shown here come from a human donor in good health (CMV status not recorded). Some clones in this sample may be carry-over from other donors' samples. Both conserved end residues are part of each CDR3. Fields, in order: V gene, clone size, D gene, J gene, CDR3 protein, CDR3 DNA. The D gene is left open where the match is weak. Rows may omit the clone size; those that give it use once, few, many or a size class.

TRBV12-3/TRBV12-4	many	NA	TRBJ1-5	CASRPGADSNQPQHF	TGTGCCAGCAGGCCCGGTGCAGATAGCAATCAGCCCCAGCATTTT
TRBV6-2/TRBV6-3	many	TRBD2	TRBJ2-4	CASSYSDGLAGNIQYF	TGTGCCAGCAGTTACTCCGACGGTCTAGCGGGAAACATTCAGTACTTC
TRBV20-1	NA	TRBD2	TRBJ2-3	CSARLAGAPDTQYF	TGCAGTGCCCGACTAGCGGGAGCCCCAGATACGCAGTATTTT
TRBV4-3	NA	NA	TRBJ2-5	CASSQDPGLRETQYF	TGCGCCAGCAGCCAAGATCCAGGGCTTCGGGAGACCCAGTACTTC
TRBV29-1	NA	NA	TRBJ2-5	CSAAWKQETQYF	TGCAGCGCAGCGTGGAAACAAGAGACCCAGTACTTC
TRBV19	NA	TRBD2	TRBJ2-3	CASSKNLLAGVPDTQYF	TGTGCCAGTAGTAAGAACCTACTAGCGGGAGTACCCGATACGCAGTATTTT
TRBV4-3	NA	NA	TRBJ2-2	CASSQRWRAVLNTGELFF	TGCGCCAGCAGCCAAAGATGGAGGGCGGTCCTGAACACCGGGGAGCTGTTTTTT
TRBV30	few	TRBD1	TRBJ1-1	CAWSAGQGGITEAFF	TGTGCCTGGAGCGCAGGACAGGGCGGCATCACTGAAGCTTTCTTT
TRBV27	NA	TRBD2	TRBJ2-1	CASSLSSGSTYNEQFF	TGTGCCAGCAGTTTATCTAGCGGGAGTACCTACAATGAGCAGTTCTTC
TRBV7-2	many	NA	TRBJ1-5	CASSSPGGGSNQPQHF	TGTGCCAGCAGCTCCCCGGGGGGTGGGAGCAATCAGCCCCAGCATTTT
TRBV2	NA	NA	TRBJ2-1	CASSRAQDYNEQFF	TGTGCCAGCAGCCGGGCCCAGGACTACAATGAGCAGTTCTTC
TRBV15	NA	NA	TRBJ2-5	CATSAPGTNQETQYF	TGTGCCACCAGCGCCCCCGGGACAAACCAAGAGACCCAGTACTTC
TRBV10-3	few	TRBD1	TRBJ1-4	CAIGIQGAGEKLFF	TGTGCCATCGGGATCCAGGGGGCAGGGGAAAAACTGTTTTTT
TRBV4-3	NA	TRBD2	TRBJ2-3	CASSEAGTTATDTQYF	TGCGCCAGCAGTGAAGCCGGGACTACCGCCACAGATACGCAGTATTTT
TRBV4-2	medium-sized	TRBD1	TRBJ1-2	CASSRLQGEANYGYTF	TGTGCCAGCAGCCGATTACAGGGGGAGGCTAACTATGGCTACACCTTC
TRBV6-2/TRBV6-3	few	TRBD1	TRBJ2-7	CASSYGDRPYEQYF	TGTGCCAGCAGTTACGGGGACAGACCCTACGAGCAGTACTTC
TRBV27	few	TRBD1	TRBJ1-1	CASRGDRDGNTEAFF	TGTGCCAGCAGGGGGGACAGGGACGGGAACACTGAAGCTTTCTTT
TRBV4-1	NA	NA	TRBJ1-3	CASSQVPGGNTIYF	TGCGCCAGCAGCCAAGTACCTGGTGGAAACACCATATATTTT
TRBV7-6	many	TRBD2	TRBJ2-1	CASSSRTGGRSGNEQFF	TGTGCCAGCAGCTCGCGGACGGGCGGGAGATCAGGGAATGAGCAGTTCTTC
TRBV7-9	many	TRBD2	TRBJ2-3	CASSPRSGRGPTDTQYF	TGTGCCAGCAGCCCCCGTAGCGGGAGAGGACCCACAGATACGCAGTATTTT
TRBV20-1	few	NA	TRBJ2-3	CSANNPSTDTQYF	TGCAGTGCTAACAATCCTAGCACAGATACGCAGTATTTT
TRBV6-2/TRBV6-3	NA	TRBD2	TRBJ2-3	CASSHHPGSGRATDTQYF	TGTGCCAGCAGTCACCATCCGGGAAGCGGGAGGGCTACAGATACGCAGTATTTT
TRBV7-2	many	NA	TRBJ2-1	CASSSTPGSRDEQFF	TGTGCCAGCAGCTCAACTCCCGGGAGCAGGGATGAGCAGTTCTTC
TRBV12-3/TRBV12-4	NA	NA	TRBJ2-1	CASSPRWTGSYNEQFF	TGTGCCAGCAGCCCCCGGTGGACTGGGTCCTACAATGAGCAGTTCTTC